This entry describes one TCR delta chain. This DNA translates differently at residue 7 from the TCRdb protein, which is that of a much larger clone; a read error is likely, and the protein shown is the DNA's own translation. With 2 bases removed from V and 0 bases from J, the gap between germline ends came to 15 bases. This CDR3 has 16 residues. Germline V CDR1 and CDR2: GEAIGNYY, EKD. The data derive from a study of gamma-delta T cells after stem cell transplantation. TCRdb reapplied CATT to the RT-PCR reads. The data contain 15,000 to 17,000 delta-chain clones, about 8.5% of them seen just once; the ten biggest clones take up about 66%.

This clonotype was obtained from a human donor. It is not recorded whose cells these are; they may come from a transplant donor. The chain has TRDV2 and TRDJ1, with D unresolved. Sequenced material: gamma-delta T cells. CDR3 in DNA: TGTGCCTGTGACAGTTTGGAGGATCGTTACACCGATAAACTCATCTTT. Translating gives CACDSLEDRYTDKLIF.